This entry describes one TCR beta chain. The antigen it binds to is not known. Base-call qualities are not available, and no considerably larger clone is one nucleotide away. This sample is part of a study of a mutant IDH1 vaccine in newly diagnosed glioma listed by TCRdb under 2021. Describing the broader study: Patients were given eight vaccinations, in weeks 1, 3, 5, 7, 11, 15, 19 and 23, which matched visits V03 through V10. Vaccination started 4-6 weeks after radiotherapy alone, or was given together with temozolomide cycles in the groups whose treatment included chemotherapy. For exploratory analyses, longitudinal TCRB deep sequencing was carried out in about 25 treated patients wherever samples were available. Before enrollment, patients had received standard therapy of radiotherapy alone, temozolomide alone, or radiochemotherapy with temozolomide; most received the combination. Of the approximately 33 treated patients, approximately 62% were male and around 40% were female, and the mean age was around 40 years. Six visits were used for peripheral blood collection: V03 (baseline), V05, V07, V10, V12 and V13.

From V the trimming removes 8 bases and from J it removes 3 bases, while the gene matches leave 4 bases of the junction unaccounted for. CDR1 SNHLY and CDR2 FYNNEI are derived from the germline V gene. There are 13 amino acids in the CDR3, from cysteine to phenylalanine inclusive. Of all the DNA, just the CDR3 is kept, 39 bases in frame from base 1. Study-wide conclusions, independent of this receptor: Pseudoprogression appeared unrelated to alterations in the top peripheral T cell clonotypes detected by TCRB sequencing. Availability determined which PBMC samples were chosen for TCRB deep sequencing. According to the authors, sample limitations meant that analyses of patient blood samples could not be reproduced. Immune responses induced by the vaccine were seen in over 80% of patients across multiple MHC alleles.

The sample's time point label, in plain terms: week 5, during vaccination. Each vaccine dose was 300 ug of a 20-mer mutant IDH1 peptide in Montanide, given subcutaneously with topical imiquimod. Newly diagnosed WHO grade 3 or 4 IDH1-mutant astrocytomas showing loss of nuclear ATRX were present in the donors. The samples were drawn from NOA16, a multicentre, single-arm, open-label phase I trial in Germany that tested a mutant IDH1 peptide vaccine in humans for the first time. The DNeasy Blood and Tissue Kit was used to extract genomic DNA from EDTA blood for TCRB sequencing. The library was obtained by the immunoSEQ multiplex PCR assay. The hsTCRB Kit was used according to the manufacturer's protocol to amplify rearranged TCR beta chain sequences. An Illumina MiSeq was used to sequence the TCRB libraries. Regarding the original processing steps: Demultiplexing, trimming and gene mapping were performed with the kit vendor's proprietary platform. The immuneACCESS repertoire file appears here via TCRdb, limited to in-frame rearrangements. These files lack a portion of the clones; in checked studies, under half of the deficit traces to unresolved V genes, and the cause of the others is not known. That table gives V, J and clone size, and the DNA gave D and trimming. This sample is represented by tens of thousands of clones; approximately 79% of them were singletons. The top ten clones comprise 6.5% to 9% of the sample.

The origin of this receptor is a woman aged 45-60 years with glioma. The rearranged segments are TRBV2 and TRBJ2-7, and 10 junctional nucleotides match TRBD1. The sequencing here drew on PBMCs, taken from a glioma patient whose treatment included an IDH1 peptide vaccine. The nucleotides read TGTGCCAGCGGACAGGGGGGGAGCTACGAGCAGTACTTC. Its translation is CASGQGGSYEQYF.